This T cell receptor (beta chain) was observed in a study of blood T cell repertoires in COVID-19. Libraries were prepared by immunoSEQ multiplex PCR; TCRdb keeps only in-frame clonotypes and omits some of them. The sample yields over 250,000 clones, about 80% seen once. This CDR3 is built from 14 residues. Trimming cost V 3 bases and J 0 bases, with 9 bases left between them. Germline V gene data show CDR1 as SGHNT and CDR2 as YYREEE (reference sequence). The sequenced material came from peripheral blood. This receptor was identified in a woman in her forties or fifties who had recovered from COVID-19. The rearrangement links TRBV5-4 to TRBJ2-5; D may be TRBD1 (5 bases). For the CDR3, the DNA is TGTGCCAGCAGCTGGTACAGGAACCAAGAGACCCAGTACTTC. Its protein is CASSWYRNQETQYF.